This TCR beta chain was observed in a study of T cell responses to AZD1222 COVID-19 vaccine. Whole-study context: Second doses were pooled across both intervals (about 4 or about 12 weeks).

Trimming removed 5 bases from V and 10 bases from J, with 24 bases in between. CDR1 and CDR2 from the germline V gene are SGHVS and FQNEAQ. The CDR3 covers 17 residues. Study results and limitations: Spike was spanned by vaccine-associated CD4 TCRs, which were dominant at 160-218 and 743-854. Close to half of spike-specific TCRs reportedly recognize unmutated variant regions. Most donors were white British and more were female, and clonal diversity was possibly underestimated.

A note on this clone: What it recognizes is unknown.

Only in-frame clones appear in the TCRdb table, and some are missing; sequencing was by immunoSEQ multiplex PCR. The sample records 60,000 or so clones, approximately 80% being singletons. The input for sequencing was peripheral blood, taken on day 0 of AZD1222 vaccination. The sequence was collected from an adult in good health. This chain uses TRBV7-8 with TRBJ1-6, with D maybe TRBD1 (5 bases). The CDR3 DNA follows: TGTGCCAGCAGCCCCCAAGTGGGGGGGTTCGGAGAATCACCCCTCCACTTT. Amino acid sequence: CASSPQVGGFGESPLHF.